These 22 T cell receptor beta chains came from one sample sequenced in a study of TIL therapy for anti-PD-1-resistant metastatic lung cancer. This was the immunoSEQ v3 assay. The method was immunoSEQ multiplex PCR; TCRdb's version includes in-frame clones alone and lacks a portion of them. The table has about 36,000 clones, less than 85% seen once; the top ten hold about 5.7%. Time point described: pre-treatment sample, taken before nivolumab and TIL therapy. Sequences were derived from blood, sampled at baseline. All receptors come from a person aged 25 to 80 with non-small cell lung cancer.

This clone was detected only a few times. The J gene is TRBJ1-2, the V gene TRBV28, with a tentative D call TRBD1 (5 bases). V gave up 6 bases and J gave up 7 bases, with 15 bases separating them. The CDR3 is made up of 13 amino acids. Germline-derived CDR1 and CDR2 are MDHEN and SYDVKM. Here the CDR3 reads CASRRQGEGGYTF. The CDR3 DNA is TGTGCCAGCAGAAGGCAGGGAGAAGGTGGCTACACCTTC.

The rearrangement links TRBV7-3 to TRBJ2-7; weak D call: TRBD1 (5 bases). The germline V and J ends were trimmed by 5 bases and 6 bases, with 14 bases remaining between them. The germline gives CDR1 SGHTA, CDR2 FQGTGA. The CDR3 runs to 13 residues. The CDR3 nucleotides are TGTGCCAGCAGCATCGTGGGGCCGGGCGAGCAGTACTTC. Encoded protein: CASSIVGPGEQYF.

The chain recombines TRBV5-6 with TRBJ1-6; D unclear. The germline gives CDR1 SGHDT, CDR2 YYEEEE. Trimming left V 2 bases short and J 12 bases short, with 15 bases between. The CDR3 covers 14 residues. CDR3 nucleotides: TGTGCCAGCAGCTTAGACCTAAAAGAGGGACCCCTCCACTTT. The encoded protein is CASSLDLKEGPLHF.

The chain has TRBV9 and TRBJ1-3, with D possibly TRBD1 on 5 matching bases. The germline CDR1 and CDR2 sequences are SGDLS and YYNGEE. This CDR3 is built from 16 residues. V was trimmed by 0 bases and J by 4 bases, leaving 14 bases between them. DNA of the CDR3: TGTGCCAGCAGCGTAGAAGGGGCCTGGGAAGGAAACACCATATATTTT. This gives the protein CASSVEGAWEGNTIYF.

This clone has only a few counts. This sequence joins TRBV30 and TRBJ1-5; D remains ambiguous. Germline V gene data show CDR1 as GTSNPN and CDR2 as SVGIG (reference sequence). This CDR3 is built from 14 residues. Trimming removed 1 base from V and 4 bases from J, with 11 bases in between. CDR3 coding DNA: TGTGCCTGGAGTGGTCCTTTAAATAATCAGCCCCAGCATTTT. This encodes CAWSGPLNNQPQHF.

The genes are TRBV28 and TRBJ1-2; perhaps TRBD1 as D (5 bases). Germline assignment: CDR1 MDHEN and CDR2 SYDVKM. V was shortened by 5 bases and J by 7 bases, with 14 bases between the two germline ends. The length of the CDR3 is 13 residues. As DNA, the CDR3 is TGTGCCAGCAGTCTCCGGGACGCCCGTGGCTACACCTTC. Protein product: CASSLRDARGYTF.

This clone is a singleton in its sample. V usage is TRBV28 and J usage is TRBJ2-6; D might be TRBD1 (6 bases). The CDR3 sequence is 18 residues long. Germline V gives CDR1 MDHEN, CDR2 SYDVKM. The ends were cut back, 5 bases at V and 0 bases at J, with 17 bases in the middle. The CDR3 spells CASSQIQGMSSGANVLTF. CDR3 bases: TGTGCCAGCAGTCAAATACAGGGAATGAGCTCTGGGGCCAACGTCCTGACTTTC. The full variable domain, rest sourced from reference TRBV28 and TRBJ2-6, is DVKVTQSSRYLVKRTGEKVFLECVQDMDHENMFWYRQDPGLGLRLIYFSYDVKMKEKGDIPEGYSVSREKKERFSLILESASTNQTSMYLCASSQIQGMSSGANVLTFGAGSRLTVL.

This rearrangement joins TRBV4-3 to TRBJ1-2; D is undetermined. This CDR3 is built from 16 residues. The germline CDR1 and CDR2 sequences are LGHNA and YSLEER. V dropped 2 bases and J dropped 2 bases, with 15 bases sitting between them. Here the CDR3 reads CASSQHLLDPNYGYTF. The CDR3 DNA follows: TGCGCCAGCAGCCAACATCTCCTGGACCCCAACTATGGCTACACCTTC.

This chain uses TRBV19 with TRBJ1-5; D call uncertain. Germline assignment: CDR1 LNHDA and CDR2 SQIVND (reference sequence). The CDR3 has 12 residues. Trimming pared 0 bases from V and 7 bases from J, leaving 4 bases between. DNA of the CDR3: TGTGCCAGTAGTATAGAGGGCCAGCCCCAGCATTTT. The encoded protein is CASSIEGQPQHF.

The chain recombines TRBV5-1 with TRBJ1-6; D is unresolved. Germline loops: CDR1 SGHRS, CDR2 YFSETQ. The germline V and J ends were trimmed by 4 bases and 3 bases, with 14 bases remaining between them. The length of the CDR3 is 16 residues. The CDR3 coding sequence is TGCGCCAGCAGCGCGGCGACCGGGATCTATAATTCACCCCTCCACTTT. Encoded protein: CASSAATGIYNSPLHF.

The genes are TRBV18 and TRBJ2-1; 7 bases map to TRBD1. V lost 3 bases and J lost 5; bases outside the gene matches: 4. Germline CDR1 is KGHSH and CDR2 is LQKENI. The CDR3 extends over 14 amino acids. CDR3 in amino acids: CASSPRDRNNEQFF. For the CDR3, the DNA is TGTGCCAGCTCACCCCGGGACAGAAACAATGAGCAGTTCTTC.

This clone showed up just a few times. The DNA for the CDR3 is TGTGCCAGCAGCCAACTTGGGACAGGGCATGAAGCTTTCTTT. It codes for CASSQLGTGHEAFF. This chain connects TRBV14 to TRBJ1-1, with 9 positions matching TRBD1. CDR3 size: 14 residues. Trimming at V came to 2 bases and at J to 7 bases, leaving 5 bases not matched to a gene. Germline V CDR1 and CDR2: SGHDN, FVKESK.

The rearrangement uses TRBV7-6 and TRBJ2-7, with D perhaps being TRBD1 or TRBD2 (6 bases each). Germline V lookup: CDR1 SGHVS, CDR2 FNYEAQ. The V gene lost 1 base and the J gene lost 5 bases, with 15 bases spanning the gap. The CDR3 runs to 15 residues. CDR3 loop: CASSLGGAVGNEQYF. CDR3 sequence (DNA): TGTGCCAGCAGCTTAGGGGGGGCTGTGGGGAACGAGCAGTACTTC.

For the CDR3, the DNA is TGTGCCAGCAGCTTTCAGGTTGGGGCCAGGAACACTGAAGCTTTCTTT. Translation: CASSFQVGARNTEAFF. The chain links TRBV11-2 to TRBJ1-1; the D gene is possibly TRBD1 (5 bases). CDR3 length equals 16 residues. Deletions cut 3 bases from V and 1 base from J, with 15 bases between. Germline CDR1 SGHAT, CDR2 FQNNGV. The whole variable domain, remainder taken from reference TRBV11-2 and TRBJ1-1, is EAGVAQSPRYKIIEKRQSVAFWCNPISGHATLYWYQQILGQGPKLLIQFQNNGVVDDSQLPKDRFSAERLKGVDSTLKIQPAKLEDSAVYLCASSFQVGARNTEAFFGQGTRLTVV.

The table lists this clone with a count of one. V and J are TRBV4-2 and TRBJ1-3; D remains ambiguous. The CDR3 spans 14 residues. V was cut by 7 bases and J by 2 bases, with 12 bases left in between. The germline V gene has CDR1 LGHNA and CDR2 YNFKEQ. CDR3 DNA: TGTGCCAGCACCTCCCGGGCAACTGGAAACACCATATATTTT. Protein: CASTSRATGNTIYF.

The chain couples TRBV11-2 to TRBJ1-2; 9 bases fit TRBD1. Germline loops: CDR1 SGHAT, CDR2 FQNNGV. With V trimmed by 5 bases and J by 2 bases, 3 bases remained unmatched. This CDR3 has 14 amino acids. The CDR3 bases are TGTGCCAGCAGCAAGGGACAGGGAAACTATGGCTACACCTTC. Its translation: CASSKGQGNYGYTF. The full variable domain, completed using reference TRBV11-2 and TRBJ1-2, is EAGVAQSPRYKIIEKRQSVAFWCNPISGHATLYWYQQILGQGPKLLIQFQNNGVVDDSQLPKDRFSAERLKGVDSTLKIQPAKLEDSAVYLCASSKGQGNYGYTFGSGTRLTVV.

DNA of the CDR3: TGTGCCAGCAGGGACAGGGGGCTGTCTGGAAACACCATATATTTT. This encodes CASRDRGLSGNTIYF. V is TRBV27 and J is TRBJ1-3, with TRBD1 identical over 11 bases. The V segment lost 6 bases and the J segment 1 base; nucleotides outside the gene matches: 2. Looked up from germline, CDR1 is MNHEY and CDR2 is SMNVEV (reference sequence). This CDR3 region has 15 residues.

This clone was seen a single time. The CDR3 bases are TGCGCCAGCAGTGTTAGGGAAGAAGAGACCCAGTACTTC. This sequence encodes CASSVREEETQYF. The chain recombines TRBV10-1 with TRBJ2-5; D not resolved. Germline V gene data show CDR1 as WNHNN and CDR2 as SYGVQD (reference sequence). V was clipped by 4 bases and J by 3 bases, with 9 bases between them. The CDR3 is 13 residues long.

This chain joins TRBV4-3 and TRBJ2-5; 7 bases are shared with TRBD2. CDR1 LGHNA and CDR2 YSLEER come from the germline V gene. This CDR3 region has 14 residues. V shed 2 bases, J shed 4 bases, and the junction held 4 bases outside the gene matches. The CDR3 region is CASSQPGGRETQYF. The CDR3, as DNA: TGCGCCAGCAGCCAACCGGGAGGCCGAGAGACCCAGTACTTC.

There are a few counts of this clone. The chain uses TRBV15 and TRBJ2-1; 7 bases match TRBD2. CDR3 size: 17 residues. Germline trimming cut 1 base from V and 6 bases from J; bases unmatched to any gene: 12. Germline CDR1 is LNHNV and CDR2 is YYDKDF (reference sequence). The CDR3 sequence is CATSRAFFPGGGNEQFF. CDR3 DNA: TGTGCCACCAGCAGAGCTTTTTTCCCGGGAGGAGGCAATGAGCAGTTCTTC.

The chain carries TRBV30 and TRBJ1-3; 7 nucleotides line up with TRBD1. Losses at the gene ends were 0 bases for V and 4 bases for J; bases not matched to a gene: 6. Germline V gives CDR1 GTSNPN, CDR2 SVGIG (reference sequence). This CDR3 region has 15 residues. CDR3 DNA sequence: TGTGCCTGGAGTGTAGCAGGGGGTATCGGAAACACCATATATTTT. It encodes CAWSVAGGIGNTIYF.

V and J are TRBV27 and TRBJ2-1; 8 bases are shared with TRBD1. Trimming at V came to 6 bases and at J to 9 bases, leaving 13 bases not matched to a gene. Germline lookup yields CDR1 MNHEY and CDR2 SMNVEV (reference sequence). The CDR3 covers 15 residues. CDR3 bases: TGTGCCAGCAGGGCCGGGACAGGCAGTTCCCGTGAGCAGTTCTTC. Translated, it gives CASRAGTGSSREQFF.